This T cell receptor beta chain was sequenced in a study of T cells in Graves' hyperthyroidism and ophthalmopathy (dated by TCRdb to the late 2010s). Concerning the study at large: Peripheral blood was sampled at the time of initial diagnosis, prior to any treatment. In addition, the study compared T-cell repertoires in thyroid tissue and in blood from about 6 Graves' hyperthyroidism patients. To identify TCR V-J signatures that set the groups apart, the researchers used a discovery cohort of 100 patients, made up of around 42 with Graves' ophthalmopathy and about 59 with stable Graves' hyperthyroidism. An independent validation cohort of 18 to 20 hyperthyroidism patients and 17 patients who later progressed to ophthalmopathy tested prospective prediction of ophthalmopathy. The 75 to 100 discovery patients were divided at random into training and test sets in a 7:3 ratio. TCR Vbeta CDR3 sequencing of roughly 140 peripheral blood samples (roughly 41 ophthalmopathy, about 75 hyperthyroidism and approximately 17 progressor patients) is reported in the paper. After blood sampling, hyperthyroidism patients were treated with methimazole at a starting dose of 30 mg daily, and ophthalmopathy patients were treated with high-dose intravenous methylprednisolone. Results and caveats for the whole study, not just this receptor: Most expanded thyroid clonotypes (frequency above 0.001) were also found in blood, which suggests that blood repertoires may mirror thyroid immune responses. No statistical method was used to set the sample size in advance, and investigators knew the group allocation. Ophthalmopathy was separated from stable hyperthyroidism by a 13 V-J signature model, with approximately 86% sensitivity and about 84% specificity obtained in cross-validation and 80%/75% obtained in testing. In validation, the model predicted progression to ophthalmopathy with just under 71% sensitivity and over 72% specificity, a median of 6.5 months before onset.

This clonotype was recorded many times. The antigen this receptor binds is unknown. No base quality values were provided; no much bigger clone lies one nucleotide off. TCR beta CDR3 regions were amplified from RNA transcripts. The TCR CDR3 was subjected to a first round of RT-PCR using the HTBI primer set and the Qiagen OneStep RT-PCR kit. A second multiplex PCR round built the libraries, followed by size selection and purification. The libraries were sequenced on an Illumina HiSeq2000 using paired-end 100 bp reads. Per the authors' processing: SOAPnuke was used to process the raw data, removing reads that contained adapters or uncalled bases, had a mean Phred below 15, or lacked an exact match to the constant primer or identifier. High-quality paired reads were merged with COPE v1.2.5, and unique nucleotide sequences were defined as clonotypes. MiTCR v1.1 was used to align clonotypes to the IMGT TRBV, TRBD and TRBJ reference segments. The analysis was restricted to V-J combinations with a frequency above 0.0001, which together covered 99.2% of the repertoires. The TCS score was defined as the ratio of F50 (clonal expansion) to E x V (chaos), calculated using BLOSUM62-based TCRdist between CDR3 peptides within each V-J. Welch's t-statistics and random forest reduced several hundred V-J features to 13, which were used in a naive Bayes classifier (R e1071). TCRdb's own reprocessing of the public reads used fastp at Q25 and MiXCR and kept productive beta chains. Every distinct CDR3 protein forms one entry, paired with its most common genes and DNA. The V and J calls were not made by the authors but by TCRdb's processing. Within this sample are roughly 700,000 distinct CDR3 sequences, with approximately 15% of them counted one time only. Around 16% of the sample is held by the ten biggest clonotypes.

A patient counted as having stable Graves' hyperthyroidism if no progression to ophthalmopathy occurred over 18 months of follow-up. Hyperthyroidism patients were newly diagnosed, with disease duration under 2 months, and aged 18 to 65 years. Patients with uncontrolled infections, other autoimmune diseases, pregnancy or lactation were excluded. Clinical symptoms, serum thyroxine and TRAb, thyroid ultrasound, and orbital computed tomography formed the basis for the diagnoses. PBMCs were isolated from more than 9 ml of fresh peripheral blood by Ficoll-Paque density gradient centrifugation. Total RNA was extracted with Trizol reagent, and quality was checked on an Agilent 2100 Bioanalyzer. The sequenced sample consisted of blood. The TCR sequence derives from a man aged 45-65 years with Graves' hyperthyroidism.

The CDR3 here reads CSPRGYTF. The DNA sequence is as follows: TGCAGTCCTCGCGGCTACACCTTC. The chain uses TRBV20-1 and TRBJ1-2, with no confidently assigned D gene. The junction shows trimming of 8 bases on V and 8 bases on J, plus 6 bases between the germline ends. The CDR3 numbers 8 residues from cysteine through phenylalanine. The kept DNA is CDR3 alone, 24 bases in frame from the first base. Looking up the germline V gene (reference sequence) yields CDR1 DFQATT and CDR2 SNEGSKA.